This T cell receptor (beta chain) was sequenced during a study of T cells in Graves' hyperthyroidism and ophthalmopathy. General study results and limits: Classification by a 13 V-J model distinguished ophthalmopathy from stable hyperthyroidism.

The V and J ends lost 8 bases and 4 bases, in that order; junction bases with no gene match: 13. Germline loops: CDR1 ENHRY, CDR2 SYGVKD. The CDR3 extends over 16 amino acids. The sample holds many counts of this clonotype. What it recognizes is unknown. RNA transcripts yielded amplified TCR beta CDR3 regions. The HTBI set primed first-round TCR CDR3 RT-PCR. MiXCR, run by TCRdb on the multiplex PCR reads, gives a single entry per CDR3 protein. Of under 450,000 distinct CDR3 sequences listed, more than 15% were seen once; the top ten hold 14%. The chain combines TRBV10-3 with TRBJ2-2, with 7 bases that match TRBD1. The material sequenced was blood. The clonotype comes from a woman aged 18-29 years with Graves' hyperthyroidism. The DNA for the CDR3 is TGTGCCATCGGCGGAAAAGGACAGGTTGGCACCGGGGAGCTGTTTTTT. Protein sequence: CAIGGKGQVGTGELFF.